This T cell receptor beta chain derives from a study of cytomegalovirus exposure and HLA in healthy donors. Study background: Prior work identified 117 million unique TCR beta sequences in approximately 180 million T cells. Broader study findings: It was confirmed in vitro that a few of the CMV-associated chains were specific for CMV antigens.

The V gene's germline CDR1 is SEHNR and CDR2 FQNEAQ (reference sequence). V was pared by 4 bases and J by 1 base, with 4 bases of the junction left unmatched. The CDR3 loop spans 14 amino acids. Turning to this clone: Its antigen is unknown.

Both 60 Vbeta primers and 13 Jbeta primers went into the PCR. Only in-frame clones appear in the TCRdb table, and some are missing; sequencing was by immunoSEQ multiplex PCR. Altogether 150,000 to 200,000 clones are present, 80% being singletons, with the ten largest covering about 9.1%. The clonotype comes from a man aged 18 to 30 in good health and CMV-seropositive. The sample was PBMCs. The chain joins TRBV7-9 to TRBJ2-7, with 7 nucleotides matching TRBD1. CDR3 nucleotides: TGTGCCAGCAGCTACCCGGGACAGTCCTACGAGCAGTACTTC. It translates to CASSYPGQSYEQYF.